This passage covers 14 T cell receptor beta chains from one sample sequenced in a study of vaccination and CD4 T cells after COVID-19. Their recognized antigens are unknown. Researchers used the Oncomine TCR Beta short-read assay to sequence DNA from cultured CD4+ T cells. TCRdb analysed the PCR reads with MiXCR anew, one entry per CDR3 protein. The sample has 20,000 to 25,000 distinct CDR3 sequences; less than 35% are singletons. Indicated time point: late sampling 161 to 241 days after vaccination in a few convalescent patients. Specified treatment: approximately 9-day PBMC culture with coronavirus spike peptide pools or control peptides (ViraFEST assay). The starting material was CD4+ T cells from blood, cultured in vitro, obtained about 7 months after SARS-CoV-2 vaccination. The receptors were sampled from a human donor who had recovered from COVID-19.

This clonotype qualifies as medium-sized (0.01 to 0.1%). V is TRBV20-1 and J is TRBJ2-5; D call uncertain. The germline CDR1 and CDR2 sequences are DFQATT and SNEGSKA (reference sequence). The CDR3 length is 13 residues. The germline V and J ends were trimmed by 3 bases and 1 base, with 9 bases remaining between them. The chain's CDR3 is CSASPPLQETQYF. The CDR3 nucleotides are TGCAGTGCTAGTCCGCCACTCCAAGAGACCCAGTACTTC.

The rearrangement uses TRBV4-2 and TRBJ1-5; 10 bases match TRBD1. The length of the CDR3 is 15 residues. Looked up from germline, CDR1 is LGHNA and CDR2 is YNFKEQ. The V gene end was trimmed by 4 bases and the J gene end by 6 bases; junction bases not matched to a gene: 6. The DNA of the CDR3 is TGTGCCAGCAGCCGGGACAGGGGAGGTGGTCAGCCCCAGCATTTT. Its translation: CASSRDRGGGQPQHF.

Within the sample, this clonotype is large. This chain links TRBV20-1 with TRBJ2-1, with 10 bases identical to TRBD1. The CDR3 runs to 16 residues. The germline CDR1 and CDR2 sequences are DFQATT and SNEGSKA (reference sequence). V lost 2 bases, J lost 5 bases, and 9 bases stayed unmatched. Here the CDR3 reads CSARSAGTGENNEQFF. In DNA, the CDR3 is TGCAGTGCTAGATCGGCCGGGACAGGGGAGAACAATGAGCAGTTCTTC.

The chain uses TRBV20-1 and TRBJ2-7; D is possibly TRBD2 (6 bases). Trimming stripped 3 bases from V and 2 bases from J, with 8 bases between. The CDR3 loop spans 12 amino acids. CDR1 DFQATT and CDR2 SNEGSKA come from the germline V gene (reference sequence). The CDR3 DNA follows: TGCAGTGCTAGCGGGAGTGCCTACGAGCAGTACTTC. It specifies CSASGSAYEQYF.

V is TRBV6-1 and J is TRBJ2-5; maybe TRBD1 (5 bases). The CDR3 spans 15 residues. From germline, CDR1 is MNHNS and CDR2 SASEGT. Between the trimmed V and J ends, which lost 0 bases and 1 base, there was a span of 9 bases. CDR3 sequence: CASSEARQFQETQYF. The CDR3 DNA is TGTGCCAGCAGTGAAGCCCGACAGTTCCAAGAGACCCAGTACTTC.

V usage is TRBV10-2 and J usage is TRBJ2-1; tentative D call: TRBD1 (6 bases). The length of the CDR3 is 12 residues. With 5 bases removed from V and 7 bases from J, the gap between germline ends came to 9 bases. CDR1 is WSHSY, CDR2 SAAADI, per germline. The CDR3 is CASSTGRNEQFF. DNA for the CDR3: TGCGCCAGCAGTACAGGGAGAAATGAGCAGTTCTTC.

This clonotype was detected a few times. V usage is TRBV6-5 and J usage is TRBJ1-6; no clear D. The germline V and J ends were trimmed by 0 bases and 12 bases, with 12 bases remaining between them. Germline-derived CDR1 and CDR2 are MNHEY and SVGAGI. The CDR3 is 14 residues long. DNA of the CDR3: TGTGCCAGCAGTTACTCGAGTCGGGTCGGACCCCTCCACTTT. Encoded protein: CASSYSSRVGPLHF.

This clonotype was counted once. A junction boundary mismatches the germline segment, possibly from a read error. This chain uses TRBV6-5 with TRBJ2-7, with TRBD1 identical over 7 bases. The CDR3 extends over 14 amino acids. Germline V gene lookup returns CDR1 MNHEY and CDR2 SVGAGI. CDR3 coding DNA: TGTGCCAACAGTTACCGGACAGGAGCATACGAGCAGTACTTC. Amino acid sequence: CANSYRTGAYEQYF.

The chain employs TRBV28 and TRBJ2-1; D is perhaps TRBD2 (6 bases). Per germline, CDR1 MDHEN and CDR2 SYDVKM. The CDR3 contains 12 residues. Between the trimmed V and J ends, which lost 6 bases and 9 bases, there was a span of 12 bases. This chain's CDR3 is CASRLATLEQFF. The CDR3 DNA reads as TGTGCCAGCAGACTAGCAACCCTTGAGCAGTTCTTC. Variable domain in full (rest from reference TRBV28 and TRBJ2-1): DVKVTQSSRYLVKRTGEKVFLECVQDMDHENMFWYRQDPGLGLRLIYFSYDVKMKEKGDIPEGYSVSREKKERFSLILESASTNQTSMYLCASRLATLEQFFGPGTRLTVL.

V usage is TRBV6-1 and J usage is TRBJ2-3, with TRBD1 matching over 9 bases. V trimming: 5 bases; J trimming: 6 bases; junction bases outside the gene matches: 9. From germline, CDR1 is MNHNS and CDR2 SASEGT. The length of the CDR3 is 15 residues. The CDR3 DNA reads TGTGCCAGCAGTCCTCGCGGACAGGGGTGGGATACGCAGTATTTT. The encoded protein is CASSPRGQGWDTQYF.

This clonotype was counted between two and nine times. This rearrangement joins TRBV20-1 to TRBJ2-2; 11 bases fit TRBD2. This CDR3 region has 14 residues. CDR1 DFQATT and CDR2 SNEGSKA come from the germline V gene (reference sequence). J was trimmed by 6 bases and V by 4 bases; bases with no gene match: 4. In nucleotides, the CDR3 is TGCAGTGCTACCACTAGCGGGGGAGCCGGGGAGCTGTTTTTT. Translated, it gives CSATTSGGAGELFF.

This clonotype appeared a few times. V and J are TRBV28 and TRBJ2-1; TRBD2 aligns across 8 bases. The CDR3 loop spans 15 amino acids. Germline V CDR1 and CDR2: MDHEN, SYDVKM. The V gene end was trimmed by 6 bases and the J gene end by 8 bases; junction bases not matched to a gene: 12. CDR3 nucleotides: TGTGCCAGCAGCCCCCATGCGGGAGGTCGAGATGAGCAGTTCTTC. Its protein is CASSPHAGGRDEQFF. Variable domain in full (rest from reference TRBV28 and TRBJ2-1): DVKVTQSSRYLVKRTGEKVFLECVQDMDHENMFWYRQDPGLGLRLIYFSYDVKMKEKGDIPEGYSVSREKKERFSLILESASTNQTSMYLCASSPHAGGRDEQFFGPGTRLTVL.

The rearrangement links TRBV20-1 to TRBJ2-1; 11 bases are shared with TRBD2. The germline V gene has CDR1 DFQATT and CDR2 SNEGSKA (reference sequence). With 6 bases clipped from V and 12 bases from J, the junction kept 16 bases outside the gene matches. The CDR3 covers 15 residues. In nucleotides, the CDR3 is TGCAGTGCACTCCCCGGTACTAGCGGGAGTGGGGTGCAGTTCTTC. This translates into CSALPGTSGSGVQFF.

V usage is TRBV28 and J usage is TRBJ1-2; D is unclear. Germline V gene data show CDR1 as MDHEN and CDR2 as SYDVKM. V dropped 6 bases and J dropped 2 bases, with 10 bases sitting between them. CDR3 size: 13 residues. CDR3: CASRYGRNYGYTF. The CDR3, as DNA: TGTGCCAGCAGATACGGACGGAACTATGGCTACACCTTC.